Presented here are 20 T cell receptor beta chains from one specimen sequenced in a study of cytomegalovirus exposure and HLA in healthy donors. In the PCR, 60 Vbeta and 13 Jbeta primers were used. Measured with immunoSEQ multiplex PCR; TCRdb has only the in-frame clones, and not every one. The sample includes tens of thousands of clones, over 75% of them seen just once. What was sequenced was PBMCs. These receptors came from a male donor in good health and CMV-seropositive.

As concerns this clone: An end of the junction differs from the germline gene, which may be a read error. In DNA form, the CDR3 reads TGTGCCAGCACTTTAGGGCTTAGGGGGTACACTGAAGCTTTCTTT. Protein product: CASTLGLRGYTEAFF. The V and J genes are TRBV28 and TRBJ1-1; D is possibly TRBD1 (6 bases). Germline lookup yields CDR1 MDHEN and CDR2 SYDVKM. CDR3 length: 15 residues.

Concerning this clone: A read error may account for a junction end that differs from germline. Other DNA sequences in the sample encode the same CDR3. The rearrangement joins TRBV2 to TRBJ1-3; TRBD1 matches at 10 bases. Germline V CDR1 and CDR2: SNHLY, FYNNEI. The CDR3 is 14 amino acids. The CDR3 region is CASSELGQGYTIYF. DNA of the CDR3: TGTGCTAGCAGTGAATTGGGACAGGGGTACACCATATATTTT.

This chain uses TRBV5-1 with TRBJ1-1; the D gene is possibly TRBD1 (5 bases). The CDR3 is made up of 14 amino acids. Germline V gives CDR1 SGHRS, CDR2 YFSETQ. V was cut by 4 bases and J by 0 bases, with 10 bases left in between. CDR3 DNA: TGCGCCAGCAGCGGGCCAGGGTTGAACACTGAAGCTTTCTTT. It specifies CASSGPGLNTEAFF.

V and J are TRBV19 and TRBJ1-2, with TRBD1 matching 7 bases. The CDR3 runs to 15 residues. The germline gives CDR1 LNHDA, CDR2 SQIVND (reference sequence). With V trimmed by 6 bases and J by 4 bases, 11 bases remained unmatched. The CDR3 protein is CASRLRVGGRYGYTF. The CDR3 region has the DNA TGTGCCAGTAGACTCAGGGTAGGGGGCCGCTATGGCTACACCTTC.

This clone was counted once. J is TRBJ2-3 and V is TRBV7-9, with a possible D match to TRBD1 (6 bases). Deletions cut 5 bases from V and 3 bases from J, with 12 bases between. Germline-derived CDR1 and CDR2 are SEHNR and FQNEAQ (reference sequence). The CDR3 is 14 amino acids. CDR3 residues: CASSLYTGTDTQYF. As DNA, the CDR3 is TGTGCCAGCAGCCTCTATACAGGGACAGATACGCAGTATTTT. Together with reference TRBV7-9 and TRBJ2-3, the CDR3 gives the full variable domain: DTGVSQNPRHKITKRGQNVTFRCDPISEHNRLYWYRQTLGQGPEFLTYFQNEAQLEKSRLLSDRFSAERPKGSFSTLEIQRTEQGDSAMYLCASSLYTGTDTQYFGPGTRLTVL.

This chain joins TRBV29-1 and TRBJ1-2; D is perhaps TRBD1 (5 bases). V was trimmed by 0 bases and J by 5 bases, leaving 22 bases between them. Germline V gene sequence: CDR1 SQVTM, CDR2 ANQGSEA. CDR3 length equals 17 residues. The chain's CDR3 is CSVEDRGREREGYGYTF. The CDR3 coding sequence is TGCAGCGTTGAAGATCGGGGGAGAGAGAGGGAAGGTTATGGCTACACCTTC.

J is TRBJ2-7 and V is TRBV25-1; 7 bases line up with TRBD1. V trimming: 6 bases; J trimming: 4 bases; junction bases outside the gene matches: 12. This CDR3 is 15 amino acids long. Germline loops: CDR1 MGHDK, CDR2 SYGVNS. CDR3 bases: TGTGCCAGCAGCCCCTCCGGGACAGTTTTTTACGAGCAGTACTTC. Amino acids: CASSPSGTVFYEQYF.

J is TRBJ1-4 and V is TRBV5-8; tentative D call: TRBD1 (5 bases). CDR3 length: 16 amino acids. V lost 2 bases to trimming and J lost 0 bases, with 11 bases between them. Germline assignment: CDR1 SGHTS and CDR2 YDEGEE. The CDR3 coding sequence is TGTGCCAGCAGCTTTACAGGAGCTGCAACTAATGAAAAACTGTTTTTT. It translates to CASSFTGAATNEKLFF.

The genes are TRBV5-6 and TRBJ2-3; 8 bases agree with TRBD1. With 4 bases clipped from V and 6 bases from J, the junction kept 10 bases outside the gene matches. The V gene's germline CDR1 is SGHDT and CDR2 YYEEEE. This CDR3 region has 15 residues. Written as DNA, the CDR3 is TGTGCCAGCAGCCCCGGGGACAGGAGAGGGGATACGCAGTATTTT. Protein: CASSPGDRRGDTQYF.

CDR3 residues: CASSFSLGAEAFF. CDR3 nucleotides: TGTGCCAGCAGTTTCTCTTTGGGCGCTGAAGCTTTCTTT. The V call is TRBV27, the J call TRBJ1-1, with no clear D. Germline CDR1 MNHEY, CDR2 SMNVEV (reference sequence). With 3 bases removed from V and 6 bases from J, the gap between germline ends came to 11 bases. This CDR3 has 13 amino acids.

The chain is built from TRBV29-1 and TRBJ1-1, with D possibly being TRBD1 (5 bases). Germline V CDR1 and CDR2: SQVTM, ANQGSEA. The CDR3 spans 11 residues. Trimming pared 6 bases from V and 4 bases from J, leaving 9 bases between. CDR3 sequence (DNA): TGCAGCGTGGGAGGGGTCACTGAAGCTTTCTTT. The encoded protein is CSVGGVTEAFF.

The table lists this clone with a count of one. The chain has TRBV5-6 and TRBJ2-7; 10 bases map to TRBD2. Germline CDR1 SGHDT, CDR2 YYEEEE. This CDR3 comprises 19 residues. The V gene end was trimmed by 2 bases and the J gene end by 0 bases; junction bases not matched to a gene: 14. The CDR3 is CASSFWGPASGRPSYEQYF. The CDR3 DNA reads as TGTGCCAGCAGCTTTTGGGGTCCAGCTAGCGGGAGACCCTCCTACGAGCAGTACTTC.

The CDR3 nucleotides read TGTGCCAGCAGTCCCTACCCCGGGGAGCTGTTTTTT. Translated, it gives CASSPYPGELFF. The chain links TRBV27 to TRBJ2-2; D gene unclear. Germline V lookup: CDR1 MNHEY, CDR2 SMNVEV (reference sequence). The CDR3 contains 12 residues. The V gene lost 5 bases and the J gene lost 6 bases, with 7 bases spanning the gap.

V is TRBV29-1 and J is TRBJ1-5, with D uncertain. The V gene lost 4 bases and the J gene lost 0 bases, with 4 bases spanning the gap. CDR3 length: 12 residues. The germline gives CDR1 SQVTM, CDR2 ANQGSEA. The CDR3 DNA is TGCAGCGTTGGCGATAGCAATCAGCCCCAGCATTTT. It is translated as CSVGDSNQPQHF.

The CDR3 coding sequence is TGTGCCAGCAGTGGGCTCCCCGGGGGATCAGGAGGGACCCAGTACTTC. Its translation: CASSGLPGGSGGTQYF. V and J are TRBV2 and TRBJ2-5, with a weak D call TRBD2 (6 bases). Trimming stripped 4 bases from V and 7 bases from J, with 22 bases between. There are 16 residues in the CDR3. Germline V gene sequence: CDR1 SNHLY, CDR2 FYNNEI.

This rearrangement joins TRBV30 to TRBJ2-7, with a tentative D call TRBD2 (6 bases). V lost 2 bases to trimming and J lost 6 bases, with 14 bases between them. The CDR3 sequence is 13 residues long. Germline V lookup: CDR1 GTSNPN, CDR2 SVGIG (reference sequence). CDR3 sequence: CAWSRDRGSEQYF. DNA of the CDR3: TGTGCCTGGAGTCGAGATCGGGGGAGCGAGCAGTACTTC.

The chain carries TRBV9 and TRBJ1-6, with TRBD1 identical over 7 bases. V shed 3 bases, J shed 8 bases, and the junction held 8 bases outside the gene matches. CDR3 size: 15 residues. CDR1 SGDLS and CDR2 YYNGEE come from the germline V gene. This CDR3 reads CASSGDSRYDSPLHF. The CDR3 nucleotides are TGTGCCAGCAGCGGGGACAGTCGGTACGATTCACCCCTCCACTTT.

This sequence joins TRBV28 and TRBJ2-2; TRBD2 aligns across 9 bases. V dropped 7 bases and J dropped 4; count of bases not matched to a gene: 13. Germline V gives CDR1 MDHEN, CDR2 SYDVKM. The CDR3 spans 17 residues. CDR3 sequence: CASNQPWREGITGELFF. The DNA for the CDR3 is TGTGCCAGCAACCAACCCTGGCGGGAGGGCATCACCGGGGAGCTGTTTTTT.

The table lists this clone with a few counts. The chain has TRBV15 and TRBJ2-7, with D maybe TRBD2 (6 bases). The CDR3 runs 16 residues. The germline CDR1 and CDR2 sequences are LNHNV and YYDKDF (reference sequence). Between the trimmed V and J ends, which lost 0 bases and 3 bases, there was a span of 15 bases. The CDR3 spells CATSRDLAGSDYEQYF. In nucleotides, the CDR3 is TGTGCCACCAGCAGAGATCTGGCGGGAAGTGACTACGAGCAGTACTTC.

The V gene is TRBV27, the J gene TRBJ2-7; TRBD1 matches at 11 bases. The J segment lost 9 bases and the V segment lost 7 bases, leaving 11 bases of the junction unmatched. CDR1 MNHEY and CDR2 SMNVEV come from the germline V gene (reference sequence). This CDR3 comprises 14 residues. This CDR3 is CASKRTGGAEGQYF. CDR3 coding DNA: TGTGCCAGCAAGAGGACAGGGGGCGCTGAAGGGCAGTACTTC.